This TCR beta chain was obtained from a study of T cells in Graves' hyperthyroidism and ophthalmopathy. Amplification of TCR beta CDR3 regions used RNA as the template. First-round RT-PCR with HTBI primers amplified the TCR CDR3 region. In TCRdb, the multiplex PCR reads were re-called with MiXCR into one record per CDR3 protein. The sample records about 360,000 distinct CDR3 sequences, about 13% being singletons. This clonotype was counted many times. What it recognizes is unknown. Study conclusions and caveats: Model predictions of ophthalmopathy came a median roughly 6.4 months before onset. Stable hyperthyroidism and ophthalmopathy were separated using 13 V-J signatures.

Lactation, pregnancy, other autoimmune disease or uncontrolled infection led to exclusion of patients. Clinical symptoms, serum thyroxine, TRAb, thyroid ultrasound and orbital computed tomography informed diagnoses. This CDR3 spans 14 amino acids. Germline CDR1 MDHEN, CDR2 SYDVKM. The V and J ends lost 8 bases and 7 bases respectively, with 18 bases between them. Sequencing used blood. This receptor was obtained from a woman aged 18-29 years with Graves' hyperthyroidism. The chain combines TRBV28 with TRBJ2-1; TRBD2 might be the D (6 bases). CDR3 bases: TGTGCCAGCTACGGCGGGGTGACACGGAATGAGCAGTTCTTC. Protein sequence: CASYGGVTRNEQFF.